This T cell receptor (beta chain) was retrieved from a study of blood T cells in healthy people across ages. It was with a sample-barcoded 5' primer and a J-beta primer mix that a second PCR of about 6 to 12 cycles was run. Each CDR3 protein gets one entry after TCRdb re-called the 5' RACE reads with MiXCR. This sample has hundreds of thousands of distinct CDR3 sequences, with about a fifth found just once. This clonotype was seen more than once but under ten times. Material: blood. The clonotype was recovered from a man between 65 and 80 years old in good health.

The DNA of the CDR3 is TGTGCCAGCAGTGAAATACTGCCCACCGGGGAGCTGTTTTTT. Translation gives CASSEILPTGELFF. The J gene is TRBJ2-2, the V gene TRBV2; no definite D call. From germline, CDR1 is SNHLY and CDR2 FYNNEI. Trimming removed 2 bases from V and 4 bases from J, with 8 bases in between. This CDR3 comprises 14 residues.